This TCR beta chain is from a study of chemoradiotherapy in HPV16-positive cancers. Method: immunoSEQ multiplex PCR; TCRdb's copy keeps in-frame clones and lacks some. The sample records around 15,000 clones, 78% being singletons. Over chemoradiotherapy, repertoires were sampled more than once. In regard to this clone: Antigen specificity is unknown.

Study observations and caveats: For HPV16-positive patients, expanding HPV-responsive T cells associated with longer recurrence-free survival.

Sample collection occurred from a patient who underwent chemoradiotherapy. This TCR came from a human donor with HPV-associated anogenital cancer.

CDR3 sequence reads: CASSPRGYEQYF. DNA of the CDR3: TGTGCCAGCAGCCCCCGAGGCTACGAGCAGTACTTC. The V gene is TRBV13, the J gene TRBJ2-7; D gene ambiguous. Germline V gene data show CDR1 as PRHDT and CDR2 as FYEKMQ (reference sequence). The CDR3 spans 12 residues. The germline V and J ends were trimmed by 5 bases and 3 bases, with 8 bases remaining between them.